This entry concerns a single T cell receptor (beta chain). Its target is unknown. The data stem from a study of early T cells in non-severe SARS-CoV-2 infection. At the level of the study: From unsorted whole blood, bulk RNA was sequenced, and the chains remained unpaired. The study, taken as a whole, reports: VDJdb matching favored anti-spike CD8 responses, missing private and CD4 specificities.

Trimming took off 2 bases at V and 4 bases at J, with 2 bases between the two ends. The CDR3 length is 11 residues. Per the germline V gene, CDR1 is MNHEY and CDR2 is SVGAGI. Individually, cDNA molecules had unique molecular identifiers attached to them. Using its own MiXCR run on the 5' RACE reads, TCRdb lists one record per CDR3 protein. The sample yields around 61,000 distinct CDR3 sequences, roughly 16% seen once. Sequenced material: whole blood, taken at baseline. J is TRBJ2-5 and V is TRBV6-5; no clear D. This clonotype was sampled from an adult who was a healthcare worker with PCR-confirmed SARS-CoV-2 infection or an uninfected control (not recorded which). As DNA, the CDR3 is TGTGCCAGCAGTTACGGAGAGACCCAGTACTTC. Translated, it gives CASSYGETQYF.